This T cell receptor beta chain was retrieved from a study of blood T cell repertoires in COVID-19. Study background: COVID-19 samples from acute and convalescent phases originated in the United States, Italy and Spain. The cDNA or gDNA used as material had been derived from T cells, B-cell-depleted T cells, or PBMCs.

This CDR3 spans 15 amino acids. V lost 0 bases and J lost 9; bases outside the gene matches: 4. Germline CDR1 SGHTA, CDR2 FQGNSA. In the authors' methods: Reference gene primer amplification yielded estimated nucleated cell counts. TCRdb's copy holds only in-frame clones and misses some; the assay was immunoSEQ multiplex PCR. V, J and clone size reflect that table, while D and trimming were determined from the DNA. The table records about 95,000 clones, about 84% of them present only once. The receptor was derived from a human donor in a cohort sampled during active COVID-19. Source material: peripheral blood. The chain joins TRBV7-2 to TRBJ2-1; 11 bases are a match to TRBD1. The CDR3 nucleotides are TGTGCCAGCAGCTTAGCTGGAGGGACAGGGGGTGAGCAGTTCTTC. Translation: CASSLAGGTGGEQFF.